The present T cell receptor (beta chain) was sequenced within a study of blood T cell repertoires in COVID-19. Overall study context: Sites across the United States, Italy and Spain contributed samples from acute and convalescent COVID-19. Nucleic acid was either cDNA or gDNA, and it came from T cells, B-cell-depleted T cells, or PBMCs.

Authors' data handling: Amplification with reference gene primers provided the estimates of nucleated cell counts. The repertoire was sequenced with immunoSEQ multiplex PCR; TCRdb's copy has only in-frame clones and lacks some. The V and J calls and clone size were taken over from that table, and D and trimming were inferred from the DNA. Of some 220,000 clones detected, around 81% appear once; the ten largest clones hold roughly 13%. The sequence derives from a human donor in a cohort sampled during active COVID-19. The material sequenced was peripheral blood.

CDR3 in amino acids: CSVLQGGSKNIQYF. CDR3 coding DNA: TGCAGCGTTCTCCAGGGAGGCTCCAAAAACATTCAGTACTTC. The chain is built from TRBV29-1 and TRBJ2-4; D is perhaps TRBD2 (6 bases). V was clipped by 5 bases and J by 2 bases, with 13 bases between them. CDR3 length: 14 amino acids. The germline V gene has CDR1 SQVTM and CDR2 ANQGSEA.